Listed here are 3 T cell receptor beta chains from one sample, sequenced in a study of Graves' ophthalmopathy and Graves' hyperthyroidism. RNA transcripts served as template for amplifying TCR beta CDR3 sequences. Following a first-round RT-PCR that used HTBI primers, a second-round multiplex PCR was carried out. MiXCR, run by TCRdb on the multiplex PCR reads, gives a single entry per CDR3 protein. The sample comprises nearly 400,000 distinct CDR3 sequences, 18% of which are singletons, and 1.6% rests with the top ten. Source material: peripheral blood. These receptors all stem from a woman under 30 with Graves' ophthalmopathy.

This clonotype came up many times. This sequence joins TRBV6-5 and TRBJ1-5; TRBD1 matches 12 bases. The CDR3 consists of 20 residues. Trimming removed 5 bases from V and 0 bases from J; junction bases left unmatched: 14. Germline CDR1 reads MNHEY; CDR2 reads SVGAGI. CDR3 loop: CASSPLGTGGRLYSNQPQHF. CDR3 nucleotides: TGTGCCAGCAGTCCCCTCGGGACAGGGGGCCGACTTTATAGCAATCAGCCCCAGCATTTT.

This chain connects TRBV6-2 or TRBV6-3 to TRBJ2-5; a weak D match, TRBD2 (6 bases). Trimming left V 6 bases short and J 3 bases short, with 14 bases between. Germline V gene lookup returns CDR1 MNHEY and CDR2 SVGEGT. The CDR3 has 14 residues. CDR3 DNA sequence: TGTGCCAGCAGCTTCCTTGGCGGGGAAGAGACCCAGTACTTC. As protein: CASSFLGGEETQYF.

The J gene is TRBJ2-6, the V gene TRBV18; D might be TRBD1 (5 bases). Germline-derived CDR1 and CDR2 are KGHSH and LQKENI. V gave up 1 base and J gave up 1 base, with 11 bases separating them. This CDR3 is 17 amino acids long. The CDR3 spells CASSPQLGLSGANVLTF. The CDR3 DNA follows: TGTGCCAGCTCACCACAGCTGGGGCTTTCTGGGGCCAACGTCCTGACTTTC.